This T cell receptor (beta chain) is drawn from a study of vaccination and CD4 T cells after COVID-19. Details on this clonotype: Its antigen is unknown.

Treatment: approximately 11-day PBMC culture with coronavirus spike peptide pools or control peptides (ViraFEST assay). ViraFEST expanded antigen-specific T cells with peptide pools, then sequenced TCRs. The PCR-positive dates, March through December 2020, came before the US Alpha, Beta and Delta variants. By negative selection, CD4+ T cells were isolated once culture had run for around ten days. Oncomine TCR Beta short-read sequencing was applied to DNA from cultured CD4+ T cells. Cultures of CD4+ T cells served as the source for extracting genomic DNA. MiXCR, applied by TCRdb to the PCR reads, yields one record per CDR3 protein. Of over 15,000 distinct CDR3 sequences listed, 55% are singletons. The clonotype comes from a human donor who had recovered from COVID-19. Sequencing was done on a sample of CD4+ T cells from blood, cultured in vitro.

For the CDR3, the DNA is TGCAGTGCTAGAGATCAGGAGACGGTGTACAATGAGCAGTTCTTC. Its translation: CSARDQETVYNEQFF. The gene calls are TRBV20-1 and TRBJ2-1, with D uncertain. With 0 bases removed from V and 4 bases from J, the gap between germline ends came to 13 bases. Germline assignment: CDR1 DFQATT and CDR2 SNEGSKA (reference sequence). This CDR3 has 15 residues.